Presented here are 3 T cell receptor beta chains from one specimen sequenced in a study of blood T cell repertoires in COVID-19. The method was immunoSEQ multiplex PCR; TCRdb's version includes in-frame clones alone and lacks a portion of them. The sample lists about 200,000 clones, roughly four fifths occurring once. The sample consisted of PBMCs or T cells enriched from blood (not recorded which). The source of these receptors is a man in his forties who had recovered from COVID-19.

This clone appeared a few times. The chain uses TRBV3-1 (or the pseudogene TRBV3-2) and TRBJ1-4, with unresolved D. In germline, CDR1 is LGHDT, CDR2 YNNKEL (reference sequence). Between the trimmed V and J ends, which lost 4 bases and 3 bases, there was a span of 12 bases. This CDR3 spans 15 amino acids. The CDR3 DNA is TGTGCCAGCAGCCCGTGGTCAAGCCCTAATGAAAAACTGTTTTTT. Residues: CASSPWSSPNEKLFF.

This chain joins TRBV9 and TRBJ1-2; TRBD1 might be the D (5 bases). Germline CDR1 reads SGDLS; CDR2 reads YYNGEE. Trimming left V 4 bases short and J 4 bases short, with 17 bases between. The CDR3 consists of 15 residues. This CDR3 is CASSPRIGGGYGYTF. DNA for the CDR3: TGTGCCAGCAGCCCCCGGATCGGGGGAGGCTATGGCTACACCTTC.

The chain couples TRBV6-5 to TRBJ2-5; D might be TRBD1 (5 bases). V was cut by 2 bases and J by 1 base, with 8 bases left in between. CDR1 and CDR2 (germline): MNHEY, SVGAGI. The CDR3 length is 14 residues. The CDR3: CASSYVGVQETQYF. In DNA form, the CDR3 reads TGTGCCAGCAGTTACGTAGGGGTCCAAGAGACCCAGTACTTC.